This TCR beta chain was sequenced for a study of cytomegalovirus exposure and HLA in healthy donors. In the study overall: Most genotyped donors, about 81% of 398, had Caucasian-associated genetic ancestry.

The sample holds one count of this clone. The antigen is undetermined. Study outcomes and limitations: Some V segments, TRBV6-2 and TRBV6-3 among them, were indistinguishable and were therefore excluded. Versus the approximately 720-donor mean, an Asian-associated ancestry cluster reportedly showed fewer N-insertions in a later analysis. Immune exposure was documented only through CMV serostatus.

PCR employed 60 Vbeta and 13 Jbeta primers. The method was immunoSEQ multiplex PCR; TCRdb's version includes in-frame clones alone and lacks a portion of them. The sample yields about 160,000 clones, less than 80% seen once. CDR1 is SGHNT, CDR2 YYREEE, per germline (reference sequence). Trimming removed 0 bases from V and 0 bases from J, with 13 bases in between. The CDR3 runs 16 residues. This receptor was obtained from a man aged 35-49 years in good health and CMV-seronegative. The chain combines TRBV5-4 with TRBJ2-7; tentatively, D is TRBD2 (6 bases). Material: PBMCs. The CDR3 DNA follows: TGTGCCAGCAGCTTGGGAGGTAGCGGCAACTCCTACGAGCAGTACTTC. As protein: CASSLGGSGNSYEQYF. Based on the CDR3 plus reference TRBV5-4 and TRBJ2-7, the full variable domain is ETGVTQSPTHLIKTRGQQVTLRCSSQSGHNTVSWYQQALGQGPQFIFQYYREEENGRGNFPPRFSGLQFPNYSSELNVNALELDDSALYLCASSLGGSGNSYEQYFGPGTRLTVT.